Shown below are 7 T cell receptor beta chains from a single sample sequenced in a study of blood T cell repertoires in COVID-19. Some clones are missing from TCRdb's copy, which holds only in-frame ones; the method was immunoSEQ multiplex PCR. The sample shows about 160,000 clones, more than 75% of them seen only once. Source material: peripheral blood. These receptors came from a man in his sixties with COVID-19, enrolled during active disease.

The chain links TRBV11-1 to TRBJ1-6; D unresolved. Between the trimmed V and J ends, which lost 6 bases and 5 bases, there was a span of 11 bases. Germline CDR1 and CDR2: SGHAT and FQDESV (reference sequence). CDR3 length: 14 amino acids. CDR3 in amino acids: CASRFRGNNSPLHF. The CDR3 DNA is TGTGCCAGCAGATTTCGGGGTAATAATTCACCCCTCCACTTT.

The V and J genes are TRBV19 and TRBJ2-7; 10 bases map to TRBD2. J gave up 3 bases and V 5 bases, and 16 bases lay outside the gene matches. This CDR3 is built from 18 residues. Germline lookup yields CDR1 LNHDA and CDR2 SQIVND (reference sequence). The CDR3, as DNA: TGTGCCAGTAGTCGAAGCGGGAGGGCCGTAAACATAAACTACGAGCAGTACTTC. As protein: CASSRSGRAVNINYEQYF.

The chain carries TRBV27 and TRBJ2-5; possible D gene TRBD1, 6 bases. The V and J ends lost 5 bases and 7 bases respectively, with 11 bases between them. Germline V lookup: CDR1 MNHEY, CDR2 SMNVEV (reference sequence). This CDR3 spans 12 amino acids. CDR3 sequence reads: CASSAGVGTQYF. CDR3 in DNA: TGTGCCAGCAGTGCAGGGGTTGGGACCCAGTACTTC.

This sequence joins TRBV6-5 and TRBJ1-5, with a tentative D call TRBD1 (6 bases). The CDR3 is 13 residues long. Germline V gene sequence: CDR1 MNHEY, CDR2 SVGAGI. Trimming pared 5 bases from V and 4 bases from J, leaving 9 bases between. CDR3 region: CASSRTENQPQHF. For the CDR3, the DNA is TGTGCCAGCAGTCGGACAGAGAATCAGCCCCAGCATTTT.

This chain joins TRBV7-2 and TRBJ2-7; 8 bases match TRBD1. After removal of 5 bases from V and 7 bases from J, the junction contained 10 bases not matched to a gene. This CDR3 has 14 amino acids. Germline V CDR1 and CDR2: SGHTA, FQGNSA. The DNA for the CDR3 is TGTGCCAGCAGCGGGCGGCAGGGGGCCGGGGAGCAGTACTTC. Its translation is CASSGRQGAGEQYF.

The rearrangement links TRBV5-6 to TRBJ1-2; TRBD1 matches 10 bases. Germline V gene data show CDR1 as SGHDT and CDR2 as YYEEEE. CDR3 size: 14 residues. V lost 2 bases to trimming and J lost 8 bases; unmatched junction nucleotides: 6. Here the CDR3 reads CASSLMDRGGGYTF. CDR3 in DNA: TGTGCCAGCAGCTTAATGGACAGGGGGGGAGGCTACACCTTC. The entire variable domain, with the rest obtained from reference TRBV5-6 and TRBJ1-2, is as follows: DAGVTQSPTHLIKTRGQQVTLRCSPKSGHDTVSWYQQALGQGPQFIFQYYEEEERQRGNFPDRFSGHQFPNYSSELNVNALLLGDSALYLCASSLMDRGGGYTFGSGTRLTVV.

The gene calls are TRBV5-1 and TRBJ2-7, with D perhaps TRBD2 (6 bases). Trimming took 0 bases from V and 0 from J, leaving 10 bases between them. The V gene's germline CDR1 is SGHRS and CDR2 YFSETQ. The CDR3 runs to 15 residues. This CDR3 is CASSLATGVSYEQYF. The CDR3 nucleotides are TGCGCCAGCAGCTTGGCTACGGGGGTCTCCTACGAGCAGTACTTC.